The next 11 T cell receptor beta chains were all read from a single sample in a study of blood T cell repertoires in COVID-19. Using immunoSEQ multiplex PCR, the repertoire was profiled, and TCRdb retains in-frame clones only, with some absent. The data show more than 25,000 clones, around 86% seen once. What was sequenced was peripheral blood. These receptors all stem from a man aged 50-59 years with active COVID-19.

V is TRBV5-6 and J is TRBJ2-2; 7 nucleotides match TRBD2. CDR3 size: 17 residues. Unmatched junction bases numbered 11, after V lost 0 bases and J lost 6 bases. Per the germline V gene, CDR1 is SGHDT and CDR2 is YYEEEE. In nucleotides, the CDR3 is TGTGCCAGCAGCTTGGGCTTGGGGGACTACCCAGCCGGGGAGCTGTTTTTT. The encoded protein is CASSLGLGDYPAGELFF.

The chain is built from TRBV7-8 and TRBJ2-7; D gene ambiguous. The germline V gene encodes CDR1 SGHVS and CDR2 FQNEAQ. The V end was cut by 3 bases, the J end by 0 bases, with 6 bases between. CDR3 size: 13 residues. The CDR3: CASSFIYSYEQYV. CDR3 nucleotide sequence: TGTGCCAGCAGCTTCATCTACTCCTACGAGCAGTACGTC.

The J gene is TRBJ1-5, the V gene TRBV15, with TRBD1 identical over 9 bases. The CDR3 length is 16 residues. Unmatched junction bases numbered 10, after V lost 3 bases and J lost 7 bases. Germline CDR1 and CDR2: LNHNV and YYDKDF (reference sequence). The DNA of the CDR3 is TGTGCCACCAGCAGGGCTACAGGGGGCGCCGGGCAGCCCCAGCATTTT. It yields the protein CATSRATGGAGQPQHF.

V and J are TRBV9 and TRBJ2-7, with 11 nucleotides matching TRBD1. The length of the CDR3 is 14 residues. Germline V gives CDR1 SGDLS, CDR2 YYNGEE. V lost 3 bases and J lost 4; bases outside the gene matches: 3. The DNA of the CDR3 is TGTGCCAGCAGCGACGGGACAGGGGGATACGAGCAGTACTTC. This gives the protein CASSDGTGGYEQYF.

This sequence joins TRBV7-6 and TRBJ2-5, with 9 bases fitting TRBD2. V was pared by 2 bases and J by 2 bases, with 3 bases of the junction left unmatched. The length of the CDR3 is 15 residues. The V gene's germline CDR1 is SGHVS and CDR2 FNYEAQ. The DNA for the CDR3 is TGTGCCAGCAGCTTATGGCGGGAGGGGCAAGAGACCCAGTACTTC. Residues: CASSLWREGQETQYF. The variable domain in full, with the rest retrieved from reference TRBV7-6 and TRBJ2-5, is GAGVSQSPRYKVTKRGQDVALRCDPISGHVSLYWYRQALGQGPEFLTYFNYEAQQDKSGLPNDRFSAERPEGSISTLTIQRTEQRDSAMYRCASSLWREGQETQYFGPGTRLLVL.

The V call is TRBV11-2, the J call TRBJ2-7; 7 positions agree with TRBD1. CDR1 SGHAT and CDR2 FQNNGV come from the germline V gene. V was clipped by 5 bases and J by 3 bases; unmatched bases: 16. The CDR3 runs to 17 residues. In DNA form, the CDR3 reads TGTGCCAGCAGCCACTACCAAATTCGACAGGGTCTCTACGAGCAGTACGTC. Encoded protein: CASSHYQIRQGLYEQYV.

This clone was seen a single time. V is TRBV3-1 (or the pseudogene TRBV3-2) and J is TRBJ2-1; 9 positions match TRBD1. CDR3 length: 14 amino acids. Per the germline V gene, CDR1 is LGHDT and CDR2 is YNNKEL (reference sequence). V lost 4 bases and J lost 4; bases outside the gene matches: 2. In DNA, the CDR3 is TGTGCCAGCAGCCGGGACAGGGCGTACAATGAGCAGTTCTTC. It encodes CASSRDRAYNEQFF.

The chain links TRBV7-3 to TRBJ2-1, with 15 bases lining up with TRBD2. The germline V gene has CDR1 SGHTA and CDR2 FQGTGA. V lost 5 bases, J lost 8 bases, and 10 bases stayed unmatched. The CDR3 length is 17 residues. CDR3 protein: CASSPKGLAGGAHEQFF. CDR3 DNA sequence: TGTGCCAGCAGCCCGAAGGGACTAGCGGGGGGCGCCCATGAGCAGTTCTTC.

The V call is TRBV5-1, the J call TRBJ2-2; 7 nucleotides line up with TRBD1. The V gene end was trimmed by 6 bases and the J gene end by 1 base; junction bases not matched to a gene: 6. The CDR3 spans 15 residues. Germline V gene data show CDR1 as SGHRS and CDR2 as YFSETQ. CDR3 loop: CASNKGQQNTGELFF. For the CDR3, the DNA is TGCGCCAGCAACAAGGGACAGCAGAACACCGGGGAGCTGTTTTTT. The full variable domain, rest sourced from reference TRBV5-1 and TRBJ2-2, is KAGVTQTPRYLIKTRGQQVTLSCSPISGHRSVSWYQQTPGQGLQFLFEYFSETQRNKGNFPGRFSGRQFSNSRSEMNVSTLELGDSALYLCASNKGQQNTGELFFGEGSRLTVL.

The chain uses TRBV9 and TRBJ1-2; TRBD1 is a possible D gene (6 bases). The CDR3 extends over 15 amino acids. Trimming removed 4 bases at V and 1 base at J, with 14 bases between. Germline-derived CDR1 and CDR2 are SGDLS and YYNGEE. The CDR3 DNA sequence: TGTGCCAGCAGCTCCCGGACAGACTTTAACTATGGCTACACCTTC. As protein: CASSSRTDFNYGYTF.

This chain connects TRBV7-9 to TRBJ2-1, with 9 nucleotides matching TRBD1. V lost 5 bases, J lost 8 bases, and 10 bases stayed unmatched. This CDR3 region has 15 residues. Germline loops: CDR1 SEHNR, CDR2 FQNEAQ (reference sequence). The CDR3, as DNA: TGTGCCAGCAGCCAAGGAGGGACAGGGTGGGATGAGCAGTTCTTC. Translated: CASSQGGTGWDEQFF.